The present T cell receptor (delta chain) was sequenced within a study of gamma-delta T cells after stem cell transplantation. TCRdb called clones anew from the RT-PCR reads with CATT. The table shows about 2,300 delta-chain clones, with approximately 2% occurring only once. This clone is categorized as large. This sample also contains other DNA sequences that code for the same CDR3. The CDR3 is made up of 16 amino acids. The V and J ends lost 3 bases and 0 bases respectively, with 16 bases between them. The germline V gene has CDR1 GEAIGNYY and CDR2 EKD. Sequencing input: gamma-delta T cells. The chain couples TRDV2 to TRDJ1; weak D call: TRDD2 (5 bases). The receptor was isolated from a human donor. It is not recorded whose cells these are; they may come from a transplant donor. The CDR3 DNA sequence: TGTGCCTGTGACCCCTACCGCAATTTGTACACCGATAAACTCATCTTT. Protein sequence: CACDPYRNLYTDKLIF.